Each of the 24 T cell receptor beta chains below was sequenced from the same sample in a study of cytomegalovirus exposure and HLA in healthy donors. Vbeta (60) and Jbeta (13) primers were used in the PCR. Measured with immunoSEQ multiplex PCR; TCRdb has only the in-frame clones, and not every one. The data contain 210,000 or so clones, roughly 88% of them seen just once; the ten biggest clones take up 0.71%. Sequencing was performed on PBMCs. These receptor sequences come from a boy younger than 10 in good health and CMV-seronegative.

The chain has TRBV19 and TRBJ2-7, with 7 bases that match TRBD2. Germline V gene data show CDR1 as LNHDA and CDR2 as SQIVND (reference sequence). There are 15 residues in the CDR3. The V gene end was trimmed by 3 bases and the J gene end by 2 bases; junction bases not matched to a gene: 7. This chain's CDR3 is CASSIMAGVPYEQYF. DNA for the CDR3: TGTGCCAGTAGTATTATGGCGGGGGTTCCCTACGAGCAGTACTTC.

This clone was seen once. The chain has TRBV15 and TRBJ1-1; D gene ambiguous. CDR3 length: 11 residues. Germline V CDR1 and CDR2: LNHNV, YYDKDF (reference sequence). V gave up 6 bases and J gave up 6 bases, with 8 bases separating them. The CDR3 DNA follows: TGTGCCACCAGAAATTTAGCTGAAGCTTTCTTT. Encoded protein: CATRNLAEAFF.

The chain is built from TRBV12-5 and TRBJ2-3; D call uncertain. This CDR3 spans 12 amino acids. The germline V gene encodes CDR1 LGHNT and CDR2 FRNRAP. Between the trimmed V and J ends, which lost 2 bases and 8 bases, there was a span of 8 bases. CDR3 sequence (DNA): TGTGCTAGTGGTTTGTATACGGGTACGCAGTATTTT. Translation gives CASGLYTGTQYF.

V usage is TRBV10-2 and J usage is TRBJ2-5; D may be TRBD2 (6 bases). The germline CDR1 and CDR2 sequences are WSHSY and SAAADI. Trimming removed 1 base from V and 1 base from J, with 10 bases in between. This CDR3 contains 15 residues. CDR3 coding DNA: TGCGCCAGCAGTGAGTATTCGGGAGCCCAAGAGACCCAGTACTTC. This encodes CASSEYSGAQETQYF.

The CDR3 loop is CASKNAGGGQPQHF. The CDR3 nucleotides are TGTGCCAGCAAAAATGCAGGGGGCGGGCAGCCCCAGCATTTT. The chain is built from TRBV28 and TRBJ1-5; 8 bases line up with TRBD1. Germline V gene sequence: CDR1 MDHEN, CDR2 SYDVKM. This CDR3 is 14 amino acids long. With 7 bases clipped from V and 7 bases from J, the junction kept 9 bases outside the gene matches.

This rearrangement joins TRBV6-1 to TRBJ2-7; 10 bases match TRBD1. The CDR3 runs to 15 residues. V trimming: 11 bases; J trimming: 1 base; junction bases outside the gene matches: 11. CDR1 and CDR2 from the germline V gene are MNHNS and SASEGT. The CDR3 loop reads CACMDPGQGSYEQYF. CDR3 DNA: TGTGCCTGCATGGACCCGGGACAGGGGTCCTACGAGCAGTACTTC.

This rearrangement joins TRBV9 to TRBJ1-4; 7 bases are a match to TRBD1. V lost 0 bases and J lost 5; bases outside the gene matches: 4. The germline V gene encodes CDR1 SGDLS and CDR2 YYNGEE. The CDR3 has 15 amino acids. Here the CDR3 reads CASSVGVTGNEKLFF. The DNA of the CDR3 is TGTGCCAGCAGCGTAGGCGTGACAGGGAATGAAAAACTGTTTTTT.

The V gene is TRBV23-1, the J gene TRBJ2-7; 9 bases match TRBD1. TRBV23-1 is an ORF, with its function uncertain. The CDR3 is 13 residues long. Here the CDR3 DNA reads TGCGCGAGGGACGGGACAGGGACCTACGAGCAGTACTTC. The encoded protein is CARDGTGTYEQYF.

This rearrangement joins TRBV10-1 to TRBJ2-7; D perhaps matches TRBD1 (5 bases). The CDR3 is made up of 14 amino acids. The ends were cut back, 4 bases at V and 3 bases at J, with 13 bases in the middle. Germline V gene sequence: CDR1 WNHNN, CDR2 SYGVQD (reference sequence). The DNA for the CDR3 is TGCGCCAGCAGTGGGCCGGACAAGTTCTACGAGCAGTACTTC. It yields the protein CASSGPDKFYEQYF.

The chain couples TRBV7-2 to TRBJ1-2; TRBD1 agrees at 8 bases. Trimming at V came to 9 bases and at J to 0 bases, leaving 9 bases not matched to a gene. Germline V gene data show CDR1 as SGHTA and CDR2 as FQGNSA. The length of the CDR3 is 15 residues. The CDR3 sequence: CARGGQGSANYGYTF. The CDR3 DNA is TGTGCCAGAGGAGGACAGGGATCAGCTAACTATGGCTACACCTTC.

The chain uses TRBV15 and TRBJ2-7; D gene ambiguous. This CDR3 has 12 amino acids. Trimming left V 2 bases short and J 6 bases short, with 8 bases between. CDR1 is LNHNV, CDR2 YYDKDF, per germline (reference sequence). CDR3 residues: CATSRSFSEQYF. In DNA, the CDR3 is TGTGCCACCAGCAGATCCTTCTCCGAGCAGTACTTC.

This clone was seen a handful of times. The chain links TRBV11-2 to TRBJ1-1; D might be TRBD1 (5 bases). Between the trimmed V and J ends, which lost 5 bases and 6 bases, there was a span of 25 bases. Germline lookup yields CDR1 SGHAT and CDR2 FQNNGV. The CDR3 covers 17 residues. Here the CDR3 DNA reads TGTGCCAGCAGCAACTTCCCGGGACGGGAGACGGTGGCTGAAGCTTTCTTT. Translation: CASSNFPGRETVAEAFF.

The rearrangement joins TRBV5-1 to TRBJ2-7, with a possible D match to TRBD1 (6 bases). CDR3 length: 17 residues. From germline, CDR1 is SGHRS and CDR2 YFSETQ. The ends were cut back, 1 base at V and 2 bases at J, with 19 bases in the middle. Here the CDR3 DNA reads TGCGCCAGCAGCTTGCTATTGGCTCAGGGGCGAACCTACGAGCAGTACTTC. Residues: CASSLLLAQGRTYEQYF.

The gene calls are TRBV5-1 and TRBJ2-1, with 13 positions matching TRBD2. Germline values: CDR1 SGHRS, CDR2 YFSETQ. This CDR3 contains 18 residues. The junction had 17 bases not matched to a gene; V was cut back by 4 bases and J by 10 bases. CDR3 loop: CASSLRPGLAGPTREQFF. The CDR3 region has the DNA TGCGCCAGCAGCCTCCGGCCGGGACTAGCGGGACCTACCAGAGAGCAGTTCTTC.

The V and J genes are TRBV11-2 and TRBJ2-7; D might be TRBD2 (6 bases). V was trimmed by 5 bases and J by 2 bases, leaving 10 bases between them. The germline V gene encodes CDR1 SGHAT and CDR2 FQNNGV. The CDR3 sequence is 13 residues long. The CDR3 region has the DNA TGTGCCAGCAGCGCGGGGACGGCCTACGAGCAGTACTTC. As protein: CASSAGTAYEQYF. The entire variable domain, with the rest obtained from reference TRBV11-2 and TRBJ2-7, is as follows: EAGVAQSPRYKIIEKRQSVAFWCNPISGHATLYWYQQILGQGPKLLIQFQNNGVVDDSQLPKDRFSAERLKGVDSTLKIQPAKLEDSAVYLCASSAGTAYEQYFGPGTRLTVT.

The genes are TRBV15 and TRBJ2-3; D is perhaps TRBD2 (6 bases). CDR3 length: 21 amino acids. V dropped 0 bases and J dropped 0 bases, with 25 bases sitting between them. Germline V CDR1 and CDR2: LNHNV, YYDKDF (reference sequence). CDR3 in amino acids: CATSRESYLGLRGASTDTQYF. For the CDR3, the DNA is TGTGCCACCAGCAGAGAATCATACCTGGGACTCAGAGGGGCTAGCACAGATACGCAGTATTTT.

The rearrangement joins TRBV20-1 to TRBJ1-4, with D hard to call. This CDR3 contains 11 residues. Trimming stripped 6 bases from V and 8 bases from J, with 10 bases between. Germline CDR1 and CDR2: DFQATT and SNEGSKA (reference sequence). This chain's CDR3 is CSAQFVEKLFF. As DNA, the CDR3 is TGCAGTGCCCAATTTGTGGAAAAACTGTTTTTT.

The chain uses TRBV4-1 and TRBJ2-1; 10 bases agree with TRBD1. From germline, CDR1 is MGHRA and CDR2 YSYEKL. The junction had 15 bases not matched to a gene; V was cut back by 4 bases and J by 3 bases. The CDR3 has 19 amino acids. The CDR3 nucleotides read TGCGCCAGCAGCCGCTTCGGGACAGGGGAGCTCGCACTCTACAATGAGCAGTTCTTC. Its protein product is CASSRFGTGELALYNEQFF.

The rearrangement uses TRBV5-3 and TRBJ2-7, with 8 bases matching TRBD1. TRBV5-3 is given ORF status, its function remaining uncertain. The CDR3 sequence is 14 residues long. Losses at the gene ends were 3 bases for V and 6 bases for J; bases not matched to a gene: 8. CDR3 sequence: CARSSDREGFEQYF. The CDR3 DNA reads TGTGCCAGAAGCTCGGACAGGGAAGGGTTCGAGCAGTACTTC.

This rearrangement joins TRBV5-5 to TRBJ1-3; no clear D. The V end was cut by 4 bases, the J end by 4 bases, with 12 bases between. The CDR3 contains 14 residues. Germline assignment: CDR1 SGHKS and CDR2 YYEKEE (reference sequence). The DNA for the CDR3 is TGTGCCAGCAGCGAGGCGGGGTTCGGAAACACCATATATTTT. Translating gives CASSEAGFGNTIYF.

The chain is built from TRBV5-6 and TRBJ2-5; 12 nucleotides line up with TRBD2. Trimming at V came to 3 bases and at J to 5 bases, leaving 11 bases not matched to a gene. Germline CDR1 is SGHDT and CDR2 is YYEEEE. The CDR3 consists of 17 residues. CDR3 DNA sequence: TGTGCCAGCAGCTGGGGGACTAGCGGGCCCCGGGGGGAGACCCAGTACTTC. Translation gives CASSWGTSGPRGETQYF.

This clone was detected a few times. This chain uses TRBV10-3 with TRBJ2-4, with 12 positions matching TRBD2. CDR3 length: 15 amino acids. V lost 6 bases to trimming and J lost 5 bases; unmatched junction nucleotides: 5. Germline V lookup: CDR1 ENHRY, CDR2 SYGVKD. In DNA form, the CDR3 reads TGTGCCATCAGCCCGGGACTAGCGGGTGAAAACATTCAGTACTTC. This codes for CAISPGLAGENIQYF.

The chain links TRBV2 to TRBJ2-4; 12 bases are shared with TRBD2. With 6 bases clipped from V and 1 base from J, the junction kept 7 bases outside the gene matches. The CDR3 is 17 residues long. Germline V gene data show CDR1 as SNHLY and CDR2 as FYNNEI. The CDR3, as DNA: TGTGCCAGCAGGGGGGGACTAGCGGGCGTTGCCAAAAACATTCAGTACTTC. The encoded protein is CASRGGLAGVAKNIQYF.

The genes are TRBV5-8 and TRBJ2-1; D unresolved. Germline CDR1 SGHTS, CDR2 YDEGEE. Deletions cut 4 bases from V and 5 bases from J, with 7 bases between. This CDR3 contains 12 residues. This CDR3 reads CASSPRDNEQFF. CDR3 DNA: TGTGCCAGCAGCCCGAGAGACAATGAGCAGTTCTTC.